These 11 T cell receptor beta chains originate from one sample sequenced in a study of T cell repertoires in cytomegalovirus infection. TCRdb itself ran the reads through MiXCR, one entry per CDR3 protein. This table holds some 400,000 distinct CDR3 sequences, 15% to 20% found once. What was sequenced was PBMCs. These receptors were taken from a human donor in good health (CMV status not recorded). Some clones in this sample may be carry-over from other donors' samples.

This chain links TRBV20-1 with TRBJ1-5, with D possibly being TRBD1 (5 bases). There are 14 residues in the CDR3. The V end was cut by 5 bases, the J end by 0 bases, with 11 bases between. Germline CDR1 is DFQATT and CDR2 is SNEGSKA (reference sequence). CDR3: CSASTGGSNQPQHF. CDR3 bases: TGCAGTGCTTCTACAGGCGGTAGCAATCAGCCCCAGCATTTT.

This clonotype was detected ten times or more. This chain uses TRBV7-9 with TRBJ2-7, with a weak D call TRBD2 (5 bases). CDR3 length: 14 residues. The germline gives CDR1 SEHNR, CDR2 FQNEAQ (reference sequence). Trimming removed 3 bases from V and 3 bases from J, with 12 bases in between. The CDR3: CASSFDGLSYEQYF. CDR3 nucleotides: TGTGCCAGCAGCTTTGACGGACTGAGCTACGAGCAGTACTTC. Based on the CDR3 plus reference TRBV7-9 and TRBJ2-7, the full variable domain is DTGVSQNPRHKITKRGQNVTFRCDPISEHNRLYWYRQTLGQGPEFLTYFQNEAQLEKSRLLSDRFSAERPKGSFSTLEIQRTEQGDSAMYLCASSFDGLSYEQYFGPGTRLTVT.

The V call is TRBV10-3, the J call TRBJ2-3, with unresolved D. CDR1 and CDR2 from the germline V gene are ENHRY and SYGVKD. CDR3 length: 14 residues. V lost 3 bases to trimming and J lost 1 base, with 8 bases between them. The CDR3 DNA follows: TGTGCCATCAGTGACGGTCGTGGCACAGATACGCAGTATTTT. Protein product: CAISDGRGTDTQYF.

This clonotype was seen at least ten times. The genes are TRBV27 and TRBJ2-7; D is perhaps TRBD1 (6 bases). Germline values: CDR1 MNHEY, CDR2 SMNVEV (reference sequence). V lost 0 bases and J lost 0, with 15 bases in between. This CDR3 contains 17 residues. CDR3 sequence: CASSLSFPQGSSYEQYF. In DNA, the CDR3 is TGTGCCAGCAGTTTATCGTTTCCCCAGGGGAGCTCCTACGAGCAGTACTTC.

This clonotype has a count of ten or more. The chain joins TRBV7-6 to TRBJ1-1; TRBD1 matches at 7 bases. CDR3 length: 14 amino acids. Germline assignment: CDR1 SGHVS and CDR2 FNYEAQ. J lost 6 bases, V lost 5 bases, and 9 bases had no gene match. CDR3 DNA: TGTGCCAGCAGCCCTGAGATGACAGGGCCTGAAGCTTTCTTT. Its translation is CASSPEMTGPEAFF.

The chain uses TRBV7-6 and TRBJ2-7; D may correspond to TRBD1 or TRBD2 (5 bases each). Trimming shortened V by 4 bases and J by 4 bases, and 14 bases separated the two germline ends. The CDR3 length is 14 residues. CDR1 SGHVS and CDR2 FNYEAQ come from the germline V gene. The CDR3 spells CASSSDSAGYEQYF. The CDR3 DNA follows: TGTGCCAGCAGCTCGGACTCCGCAGGGTACGAGCAGTACTTC.

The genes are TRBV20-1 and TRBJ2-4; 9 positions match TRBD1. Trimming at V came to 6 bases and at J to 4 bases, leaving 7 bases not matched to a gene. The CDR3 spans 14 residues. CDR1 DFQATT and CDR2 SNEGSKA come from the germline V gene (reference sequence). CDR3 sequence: CSAPSGTGKNIQYF. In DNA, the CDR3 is TGCAGTGCGCCATCCGGGACAGGGAAAAACATTCAGTACTTC.

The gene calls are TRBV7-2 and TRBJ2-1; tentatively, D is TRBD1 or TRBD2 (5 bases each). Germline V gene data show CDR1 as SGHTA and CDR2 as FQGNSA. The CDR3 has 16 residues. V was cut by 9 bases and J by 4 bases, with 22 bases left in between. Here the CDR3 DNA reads TGTGCCAGGACCCCTGGGGGATTGGCGGCATACAATGAGCAGTTCTTC. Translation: CARTPGGLAAYNEQFF.

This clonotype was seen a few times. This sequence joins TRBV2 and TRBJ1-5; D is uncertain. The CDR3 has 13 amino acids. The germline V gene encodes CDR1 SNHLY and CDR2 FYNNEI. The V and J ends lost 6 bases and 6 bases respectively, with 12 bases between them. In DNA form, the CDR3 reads TGTGCCAGCAGCGACAATCCCGGTCAGCCCCAGCATTTT. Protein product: CASSDNPGQPQHF.

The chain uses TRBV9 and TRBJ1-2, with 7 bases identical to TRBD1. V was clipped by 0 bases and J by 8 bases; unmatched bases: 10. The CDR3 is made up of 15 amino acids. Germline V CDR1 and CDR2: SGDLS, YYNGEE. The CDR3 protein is CASSVAAGGSRGYTF. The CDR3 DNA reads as TGTGCCAGCAGCGTAGCCGCAGGGGGTTCGAGAGGCTACACCTTC.

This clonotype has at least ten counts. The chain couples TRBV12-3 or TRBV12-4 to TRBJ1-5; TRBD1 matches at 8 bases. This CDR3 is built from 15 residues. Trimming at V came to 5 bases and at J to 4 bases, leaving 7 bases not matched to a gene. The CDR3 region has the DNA TGTGCCAGCAGTCCACAGGGGGTTGAGAATCAGCCCCAGCATTTT. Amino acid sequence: CASSPQGVENQPQHF.